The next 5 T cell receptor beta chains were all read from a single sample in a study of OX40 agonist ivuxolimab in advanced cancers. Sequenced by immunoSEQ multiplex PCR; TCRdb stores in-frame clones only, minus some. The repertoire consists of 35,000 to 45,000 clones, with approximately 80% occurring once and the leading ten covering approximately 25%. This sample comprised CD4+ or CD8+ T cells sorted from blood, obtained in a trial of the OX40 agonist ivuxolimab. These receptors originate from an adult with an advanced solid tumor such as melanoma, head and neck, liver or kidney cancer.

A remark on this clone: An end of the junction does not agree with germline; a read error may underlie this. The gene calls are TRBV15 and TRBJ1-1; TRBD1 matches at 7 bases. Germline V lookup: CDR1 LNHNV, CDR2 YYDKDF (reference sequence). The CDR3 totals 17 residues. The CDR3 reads CVTSIKAGGRVNTEAFF. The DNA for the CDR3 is TGTGTCACCAGCATCAAGGCAGGGGGGCGTGTGAACACTGAAGCTTTCTTT.

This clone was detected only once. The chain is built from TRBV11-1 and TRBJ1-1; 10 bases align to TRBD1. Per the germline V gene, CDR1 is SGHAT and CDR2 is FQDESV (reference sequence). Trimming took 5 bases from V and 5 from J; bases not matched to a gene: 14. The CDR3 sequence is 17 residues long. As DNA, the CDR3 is TGTGCCAGCAGCCACAGACAGGGGGCGGCGAGGGGGACTGAAGCTTTCTTT. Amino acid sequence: CASSHRQGAARGTEAFF. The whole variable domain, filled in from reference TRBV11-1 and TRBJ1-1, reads EAEVAQSPRYKITEKSQAVAFWCDPISGHATLYWYRQILGQGPELLVQFQDESVVDDSQLPKDRFSAERLKGVDSTLKIQPAELGDSAMYLCASSHRQGAARGTEAFFGQGTRLTVV.

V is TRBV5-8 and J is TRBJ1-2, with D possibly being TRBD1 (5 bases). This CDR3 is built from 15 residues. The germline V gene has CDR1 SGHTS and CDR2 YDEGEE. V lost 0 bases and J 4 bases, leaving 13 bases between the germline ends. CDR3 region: CASSLGSRVTYGYTF. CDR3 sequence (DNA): TGTGCCAGCAGCTTGGGGAGCAGGGTTACCTATGGCTACACCTTC. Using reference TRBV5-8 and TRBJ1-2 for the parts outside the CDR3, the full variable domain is EAGVTQSPTHLIKTRGQQATLRCSPISGHTSVYWYQQALGLGLQFLLWYDEGEERNRGNFPPRFSGRQFPNYSSELNVNALELEDSALYLCASSLGSRVTYGYTFGSGTRLTVV.

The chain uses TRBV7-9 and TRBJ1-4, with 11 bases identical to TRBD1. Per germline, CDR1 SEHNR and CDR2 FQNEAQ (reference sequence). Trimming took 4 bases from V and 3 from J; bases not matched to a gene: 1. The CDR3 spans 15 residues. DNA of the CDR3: TGTGCCAGCAGCTGGGGACAGGGGGCTAATGAAAAACTGTTTTTT. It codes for CASSWGQGANEKLFF.

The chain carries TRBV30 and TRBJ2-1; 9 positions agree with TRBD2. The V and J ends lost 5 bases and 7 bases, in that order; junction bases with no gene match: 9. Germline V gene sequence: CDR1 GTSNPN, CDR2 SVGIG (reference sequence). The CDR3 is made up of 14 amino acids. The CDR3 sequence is CAWLSGRSGNEQFF. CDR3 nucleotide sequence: TGTGCCTGGTTAAGCGGGAGGAGCGGGAATGAGCAGTTCTTC.